The 24 T cell receptor beta chains below were found in one sample sequenced in a study of T cells in Graves' hyperthyroidism and ophthalmopathy. RNA transcripts gave rise to amplified TCR beta CDR3 regions. HTBI primers were employed in a first-round RT-PCR of the TCR CDR3. TCRdb re-called the multiplex PCR reads with MiXCR, one entry per CDR3 protein. There are around 340,000 distinct CDR3 sequences in the sample; 17% occur only once, and around a third lies in the top ten. The sequenced sample was blood. The receptors were gathered from a woman aged 25 to 45 with Graves' hyperthyroidism that later progressed to Graves' ophthalmopathy.

This clonotype was seen many times. The rearrangement links TRBV19 to TRBJ1-1, with TRBD1 as a possible D gene (6 bases). The V gene lost 9 bases and the J gene lost 3 bases, with 20 bases spanning the gap. From germline, CDR1 is LNHDA and CDR2 SQIVND (reference sequence). The CDR3 runs 15 residues. CDR3 residues: CASRDTGLGDTEAFF. DNA of the CDR3: TGTGCCAGCAGGGATACAGGGCTGGGGGACACTGAAGCTTTCTTT.

This clonotype was recorded at least ten times. The V call is TRBV7-9, the J call TRBJ1-2; D not resolved. V was cut by 7 bases and J by 5 bases, with 8 bases left in between. CDR1 SEHNR and CDR2 FQNEAQ come from the germline V gene (reference sequence). The CDR3 has 11 amino acids. The CDR3 loop is CASTEKYGYTF. The CDR3 nucleotides read TGTGCCAGCACCGAGAAGTATGGCTACACCTTC. Together with reference TRBV7-9 and TRBJ1-2, the CDR3 gives the full variable domain: DTGVSQNPRHKITKRGQNVTFRCDPISEHNRLYWYRQTLGQGPEFLTYFQNEAQLEKSRLLSDRFSAERPKGSFSTLEIQRTEQGDSAMYLCASTEKYGYTFGSGTRLTVV.

This clonotype was counted between two and nine times. V gene TRBV4-1 combines with J gene TRBJ1-1; D not certain. The germline CDR1 and CDR2 sequences are MGHRA and YSYEKL. V was clipped by 1 base and J by 1 base, with 10 bases between them. The CDR3 consists of 15 residues. CDR3 DNA sequence: TGCGCCAGCAGCCAAGCGGGGTTTGAGAACACTGAAGCTTTCTTT. Protein: CASSQAGFENTEAFF.

This clonotype has at least ten counts. The V and J genes are TRBV9 and TRBJ2-7; 7 bases agree with TRBD1. Germline CDR1 is SGDLS and CDR2 is YYNGEE. V lost 0 bases, J lost 0 bases, and 3 bases stayed unmatched. The CDR3 totals 15 residues. This chain's CDR3 is CASSVGQGPSYEQYF. The DNA for the CDR3 is TGTGCCAGCAGCGTAGGACAGGGACCCTCCTACGAGCAGTACTTC.

This clonotype was seen many times. The chain carries TRBV28 and TRBJ2-3; D uncertain. Trimming shortened V by 2 bases and J by 2 bases, and 11 bases separated the two germline ends. Germline loops: CDR1 MDHEN, CDR2 SYDVKM. This CDR3 spans 15 amino acids. This CDR3 reads CASSLTLDSTDTQYF. For the CDR3, the DNA is TGTGCCAGCAGTTTAACTTTAGACTCCACAGATACGCAGTATTTT.

This clonotype was detected many times. The genes are TRBV27 and TRBJ2-7; unclear D gene. Germline assignment: CDR1 MNHEY and CDR2 SMNVEV (reference sequence). This CDR3 is 12 amino acids long. Trimming pared 2 bases from V and 6 bases from J, leaving 8 bases between. CDR3 residues: CASSLVGSEQYF. The CDR3 DNA is TGTGCCAGCAGTTTAGTGGGCAGCGAGCAGTACTTC.

This clonotype came up many times. The chain has TRBV11-2 and TRBJ2-7; 12 bases match TRBD2. V lost 1 base and J lost 2; bases outside the gene matches: 9. The germline CDR1 and CDR2 sequences are SGHAT and FQNNGV. The CDR3 has 18 residues. The CDR3 nucleotides read TGTGCCAGCAGCTTAGCTCCCCCGAGGACTAGCGGGACCTACGAGCAGTACTTC. Protein sequence: CASSLAPPRTSGTYEQYF.

This clonotype was seen repeatedly, ten times or more. The chain joins TRBV27 to TRBJ2-2, with 13 bases matching TRBD2. This CDR3 spans 16 amino acids. The germline V gene encodes CDR1 MNHEY and CDR2 SMNVEV (reference sequence). The trim removed 5 bases at V and 6 bases at J, leaving 6 bases unmatched. The DNA of the CDR3 is TGTGCCAGCAGTACGATACTAGCGGGAGGGGCCGGGGAGCTGTTTTTT. Its protein product is CASSTILAGGAGELFF.

This rearrangement joins TRBV7-2 to TRBJ1-3; 8 nucleotides align to TRBD1. The CDR3 is made up of 14 amino acids. Trimming cost V 5 bases and J 3 bases; bases outside gene matches: 3. CDR1 SGHTA and CDR2 FQGNSA come from the germline V gene. DNA of the CDR3: TGTGCCAGCAGCCCGACAGGGGTTGGAAACACCATATATTTT. This encodes CASSPTGVGNTIYF.

The chain links TRBV20-1 to TRBJ1-1; the D is unclear. V lost 3 bases, J lost 1 base, and 15 bases lay in between. Germline V gene lookup returns CDR1 DFQATT and CDR2 SNEGSKA (reference sequence). This CDR3 spans 15 amino acids. This CDR3 reads CSARGISARNTEAFF. The CDR3 DNA reads TGCAGTGCTAGGGGGATCTCCGCTAGGAACACTGAAGCTTTCTTT.

This sequence joins TRBV10-2 and TRBJ1-2; perhaps TRBD1 as D (5 bases). CDR1 WSHSY and CDR2 SAAADI come from the germline V gene. CDR3 length equals 12 residues. V was cut by 8 bases and J by 4 bases, with 11 bases left in between. The CDR3 DNA reads TGCGCCAGCTGGGCCAGGGCCTATGGCTACACCTTC. This gives the protein CASWARAYGYTF.

The sample holds many counts of this clonotype. Written as DNA, the CDR3 is TGTGCCAGCAGCTTAGGCCTAGGCAACACTGAAGCTTTCTTT. Its protein is CASSLGLGNTEAFF. The chain combines TRBV13 with TRBJ1-1, with unresolved D. This CDR3 region has 14 residues. Trimming removed 0 bases at V and 2 bases at J, with 7 bases between. Germline V gene lookup returns CDR1 PRHDT and CDR2 FYEKMQ (reference sequence). Supplemented by reference TRBV13 and TRBJ1-1, the full variable domain reads AAGVIQSPRHLIKEKRETATLKCYPIPRHDTVYWYQQGPGQDPQFLISFYEKMQSDKGSIPDRFSAQQFSDYHSELNMSSLELGDSALYFCASSLGLGNTEAFFGQGTRLTVV.

This clonotype was found many times. The chain is built from TRBV24-1 and TRBJ2-5; 8 bases line up with TRBD1. CDR3 length equals 17 residues. Per germline, CDR1 KGHDR and CDR2 SFDVKD. Trimming took 5 bases from V and 2 from J; bases not matched to a gene: 12. DNA of the CDR3: TGTGCCACCAGTGCAGGGGTCAGGGGGCGCAGACAAGAGACCCAGTACTTC. The encoded protein is CATSAGVRGRRQETQYF.

In its sample, this clonotype was seen many times. The chain links TRBV11-2 to TRBJ2-7; D tentatively reads TRBD1 or TRBD2 (5 bases each). Germline V gene lookup returns CDR1 SGHAT and CDR2 FQNNGV. Trimming left V 4 bases short and J 5 bases short, with 18 bases between. The CDR3 is 15 amino acids. CDR3 protein: CASSSPPGTADEQYF. The CDR3 coding sequence is TGTGCCAGCAGCTCCCCCCCCGGGACGGCGGACGAGCAGTACTTC. Full variable domain (remainder filled in from reference TRBV11-2 and TRBJ2-7): EAGVAQSPRYKIIEKRQSVAFWCNPISGHATLYWYQQILGQGPKLLIQFQNNGVVDDSQLPKDRFSAERLKGVDSTLKIQPAKLEDSAVYLCASSSPPGTADEQYFGPGTRLTVT.

V gene TRBV3-1 combines with J gene TRBJ2-5, with D tentatively TRBD2 (5 bases). V was trimmed by 4 bases and J by 4 bases, leaving 22 bases between them. CDR1 LGHDT and CDR2 YNNKEL come from the germline V gene (reference sequence). The CDR3 runs 17 residues. The DNA for the CDR3 is TGTGCCAGCAGCCCCTTTTGGAGTGGCGGAGGCCGAGAGACCCAGTACTTC. It codes for CASSPFWSGGGRETQYF.

In this sample, this clonotype turned up many times. The J gene is TRBJ2-1, the V gene TRBV11-2; 8 bases agree with TRBD2. V dropped 1 base and J dropped 8; count of bases not matched to a gene: 7. Germline CDR1 is SGHAT and CDR2 is FQNNGV. The CDR3 has 15 residues. The CDR3 here is CASSLVGGRSDEQFF. The CDR3 DNA reads TGTGCCAGCAGCTTAGTGGGCGGGAGGAGTGATGAGCAGTTCTTC.

This clonotype was detected many times. The chain carries TRBV28 and TRBJ1-5, with 12 bases lining up with TRBD1. V lost 11 bases, J lost 5 bases, and 13 bases stayed unmatched. This CDR3 is 16 amino acids long. Germline V gene data show CDR1 as MDHEN and CDR2 as SYDVKM. The CDR3 is CAATAGTGGLYQPQHF. The CDR3 region has the DNA TGTGCCGCAACTGCGGGGACAGGGGGCCTCTATCAGCCCCAGCATTTT.

This clonotype showed up many times. This chain joins TRBV5-1 and TRBJ1-1; unclear D gene. The germline gives CDR1 SGHRS, CDR2 YFSETQ. This CDR3 is built from 16 residues. V lost 5 bases to trimming and J lost 2 bases, with 19 bases between them. The CDR3 here is CASSSLVRGLNTEAFF. Here the CDR3 DNA reads TGCGCCAGCAGTTCTCTCGTGCGGGGTCTTAACACTGAAGCTTTCTTT. The variable domain in full, with the rest retrieved from reference TRBV5-1 and TRBJ1-1, is KAGVTQTPRYLIKTRGQQVTLSCSPISGHRSVSWYQQTPGQGLQFLFEYFSETQRNKGNFPGRFSGRQFSNSRSEMNVSTLELGDSALYLCASSSLVRGLNTEAFFGQGTRLTVV.

The chain joins TRBV5-1 to TRBJ1-2; D might be TRBD1 (6 bases). The V and J ends lost 1 base and 6 bases respectively, with 16 bases between them. The CDR3 has 15 residues. Germline CDR1 reads SGHRS; CDR2 reads YFSETQ. CDR3 loop: CASSLQGSRAHGYTF. The CDR3 DNA follows: TGCGCCAGCAGCTTGCAGGGGAGTCGGGCTCATGGCTACACCTTC.

For this clonotype: A single base separates this from a much larger clone, so it may be a read error. CDR3 loop: CASTETDSFTDTQYF. The CDR3 DNA reads as TGTGCCAGCACTGAGACAGATAGTTTCACAGATACGCAGTATTTT. This chain joins TRBV6-2 or TRBV6-3 and TRBJ2-3; D is possibly TRBD1 (5 bases). Germline-derived CDR1 and CDR2 are MNHEY and SVGEGT. The CDR3 runs to 15 residues. V was clipped by 7 bases and J by 2 bases, with 16 bases between them.

About this clonotype: Germline is not matched at one junction end, which may reflect a read error. The chain combines TRBV29-1 with TRBJ2-1, with D perhaps TRBD2 (5 bases). The CDR3 loop spans 13 amino acids. CDR1 SQVTM and CDR2 ANQGSEA come from the germline V gene. The CDR3 region is CSVEAENCNEQFF. CDR3 coding DNA: TGCAGTGTTGAAGCGGAAAACTGCAATGAGCAGTTCTTC.

A word on this clonotype: A read error may be the cause here, since a much bigger clone is one base away. This sequence joins TRBV6-1 and TRBJ2-7; no clear D gene. The CDR3 length is 11 residues. Germline V gene sequence: CDR1 MNHNS, CDR2 SASEGT. The CDR3 here is CANSAGYEQYF. DNA for the CDR3: TGTGCCAACAGTGCTGGCTACGAGCAGTACTTC.

This clonotype was recorded at least ten times. This rearrangement joins TRBV2 to TRBJ2-7; tentatively, D is TRBD1 (6 bases). The CDR3 totals 15 residues. Trimming took 0 bases from V and 6 from J, leaving 15 bases between them. Germline-derived CDR1 and CDR2 are SNHLY and FYNNEI. CDR3 sequence reads: CASSEARGALSEQYF. The CDR3, as DNA: TGTGCCAGCAGTGAAGCCAGGGGAGCGTTGAGCGAGCAGTACTTC.

The J gene is TRBJ1-2, the V gene TRBV20-1, with 8 bases lining up with TRBD1. V shed 0 bases, J shed 4 bases, and the junction held 7 bases outside the gene matches. Germline V CDR1 and CDR2: DFQATT, SNEGSKA (reference sequence). CDR3 length equals 15 residues. The CDR3 sequence is CSARDLRTGTYGYTF. The CDR3 DNA sequence: TGCAGTGCTAGAGATTTGAGGACAGGGACCTATGGCTACACCTTC.